The source of this T cell receptor beta chain is a study of CD8 T cells in ankylosing spondylitis. Points from the study as a whole: Reported data indicate significant enrichment of disease-linked clones within matched ankylosing spondylitis synovial fluid. One TCR beta motif, made up of seven to nine highly homologous variants, appeared characteristic of ankylosing spondylitis blood. Disease-linked clones were found to be CD8+ and relatively rare in peripheral blood.

Library preparation for TCR beta used quantitative 5'-RACE with molecular barcodes. Via MiXCR, TCRdb re-called the 5' RACE reads, giving one row per CDR3 protein. The data contain roughly 280,000 distinct CDR3 sequences, 15% to 25% of them singletons. At least ten counts were recorded for this clonotype. As yet, its antigen is unknown. Germline CDR1 DFQATT, CDR2 SNEGSKA (reference sequence). Trimming stripped 3 bases from V and 1 base from J, with 13 bases between. The CDR3 runs 16 residues. This chain connects TRBV20-1 to TRBJ1-6; possible D gene TRBD1, 5 bases. The sequenced sample was blood, either unsorted or a sorted T cell fraction (not recorded which). The source of this sequence is a male donor with ankylosing spondylitis or in good health (not recorded which). The CDR3 sequence: CSARGGEGSYNSPLHF. The CDR3 bases are TGCAGTGCTAGGGGAGGGGAAGGATCCTATAATTCACCCCTCCACTTT.